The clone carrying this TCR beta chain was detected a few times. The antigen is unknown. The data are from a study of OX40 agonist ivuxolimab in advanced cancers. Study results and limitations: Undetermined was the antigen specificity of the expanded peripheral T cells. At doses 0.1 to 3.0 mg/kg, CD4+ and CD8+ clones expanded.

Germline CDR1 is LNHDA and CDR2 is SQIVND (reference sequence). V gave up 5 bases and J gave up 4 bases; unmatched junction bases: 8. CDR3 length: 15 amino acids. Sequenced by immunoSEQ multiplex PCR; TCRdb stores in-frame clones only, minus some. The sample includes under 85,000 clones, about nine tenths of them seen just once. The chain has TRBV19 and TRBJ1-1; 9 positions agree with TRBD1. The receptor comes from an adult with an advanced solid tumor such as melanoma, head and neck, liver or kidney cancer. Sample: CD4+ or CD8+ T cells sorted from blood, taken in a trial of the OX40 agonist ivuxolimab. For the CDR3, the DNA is TGTGCCAGTAGTCCCGGGACAGGGTACTTCACTGAAGCTTTCTTT. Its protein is CASSPGTGYFTEAFF. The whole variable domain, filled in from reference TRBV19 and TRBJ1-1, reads DGGITQSPKYLFRKEGQNVTLSCEQNLNHDAMYWYRQDPGQGLRLIYYSQIVNDFQKGDIAEGYSVSREKKESFPLTVTSAQKNPTAFYLCASSPGTGYFTEAFFGQGTRLTVV.